The 2 T cell receptor beta chains below come from one sample, sequenced in a study of blood T cell repertoires in COVID-19. Clones were sequenced by immunoSEQ multiplex PCR, and TCRdb holds only the in-frame ones, with some missing. The table lists about 190,000 clones, 70% to 90% of them singletons. Sequenced: peripheral blood. The receptor source for this set is a woman aged 40 to 55 who had recovered from COVID-19.

The chain links TRBV19 to TRBJ1-6; 11 bases map to TRBD1. Per germline, CDR1 LNHDA and CDR2 SQIVND (reference sequence). This CDR3 region has 13 residues. V was clipped by 8 bases and J by 9 bases; unmatched bases: 3. CDR3 residues: CASAGTGGSPLHF. In DNA form, the CDR3 reads TGTGCCAGTGCCGGGACAGGGGGTTCACCCCTCCACTTT.

V is TRBV30 and J is TRBJ2-7; 9 bases are shared with TRBD1. Unmatched junction bases numbered 2, after V lost 1 base and J lost 4 bases. Germline loops: CDR1 GTSNPN, CDR2 SVGIG (reference sequence). The CDR3 runs to 13 residues. For the CDR3, the DNA is TGTGCCTGGAGTGGCGGACAGGGGTACGAGCAGTACTTC. Amino acid sequence: CAWSGGQGYEQYF.